This T cell receptor beta chain was identified during a study of STAT5B mutations in CD4+ large granular lymphocyte leukemia. Germline values: CDR1 SNHLY, CDR2 FYNNEI. This CDR3 has 14 residues. Whole-study findings and limits: Higher CD4+ than CD8+ T-LGLL clonality might reflect small sample size. CD4-sorted patient repertoires seemed more clonal than healthy CD4+ repertoires. Top patient clones used TRBV06 genes more often: 8/27 versus 2/35 in controls.

As regards this clone: Its cognate antigen is unknown. The junction and the germline gene differ at one end; a read error may be behind it.

As originally analysed: The detection floor for productive clonotype frequency was 2.59 x 10-5. Only in-frame clones appear in the TCRdb table, and some are missing; sequencing was by immunoSEQ multiplex PCR. The D gene and trimming were derived from the DNA, and the V and J assignments and clone size from that table. Of 31,000 or so clones in the sample, roughly 80% were seen once. Input material: CD4+ T cells from blood buffy coats. The chain has TRBV2 and TRBJ2-5; possible D gene TRBD1, 6 bases. The sequence derives from a human donor in good health. CDR3 in amino acids: CASREGTKQETQYF. The CDR3 DNA is TGTGCCAGCAGAGAAGGGACAAAGCAAGAGACCCAGTACTTC. Filled out from reference TRBV2 and TRBJ2-5, the complete variable domain reads EPEVTQTPSHQVTQMGQEVILRCVPISNHLYFYWYRQILGQKVEFLVSFYNNEISEKSEIFDDQFSVERPDGSNFTLKIRSTKLEDSAMYFCASREGTKQETQYFGPGTRLLVL.